This T cell receptor beta chain was captured by sequencing in a study of T-cell memory formation after mild COVID-19. The V end was cut by 6 bases, the J end by 7 bases, with 10 bases between. The CDR3 totals 12 residues. TCRdb processed the 5' RACE reads anew with MiXCR; each CDR3 protein has one entry. The data contain about 250,000 distinct CDR3 sequences, 15% of them seen just once; the ten biggest clones take up 2.1%. Study-wide results and caveats: SARS-CoV-2 specificity of second-wave clones peaking day 37 was unconfirmed.

To note about this clonotype: Its target is unknown.

This rearrangement joins TRBV12-3 or TRBV12-4 to TRBJ2-1; D ambiguous. The receptor's source is an adult woman who had mild COVID-19 (a few samples of this study predate the infection). Cell type and time point are not known. Sequencing was performed on PBMCs or a T cell subset sorted from them (not recorded which). DNA of the CDR3: TGTGCCAGCAGCCGACTTCTGAATGAGCAGTTCTTC. It translates to CASSRLLNEQFF.